This T cell receptor beta chain stems from a study of control samples from healthy donors and cancer patients. The assay was immunoSEQ multiplex PCR, and TCRdb's table has in-frame clones only and misses some. Among approximately 60,000 clones, about 82% were seen once, and the ten largest hold approximately 5%. The sequence derives from a man between 40 and 49 years old in good health. The specimen sequenced was blood.

This CDR3 is CASSDSRGGHTDTQYF. CDR3 bases: TGTGCCAGCAGTGACTCCAGGGGGGGGCACACAGATACGCAGTATTTT. The V and J genes are TRBV6-4 and TRBJ2-3; D is perhaps TRBD1 or TRBD2 (7 bases each). V shed 0 bases and J shed 2 bases, with 12 bases lying between them. Germline CDR1 is MRHNA and CDR2 is SNTAGT. This CDR3 has 16 amino acids.